This TCR beta chain was sequenced for a study of T cell changes during pregnancy in multiple sclerosis. The table came from immunoSEQ multiplex PCR; TCRdb's copy has only in-frame clones and leaves some out. The data hold under 130,000 clones, with approximately 91% observed a single time. V was trimmed by 5 bases and J by 1 base, leaving 9 bases between them. This CDR3 has 13 amino acids. The germline gives CDR1 LGHNT, CDR2 FRNRAP. The clonotype originates from a female donor with multiple sclerosis, enrolled in a pregnancy study. The rearrangement uses TRBV12-5 and TRBJ2-7, with D unclear. The specimen was peripheral blood, collected after pregnancy. CDR3 sequence (DNA): TGTGCTAGTGGTCGGAGAGGTTCCTACGAGCAGTACTTC. Amino acids: CASGRRGSYEQYF.